This TCR beta chain originates from a study of cytomegalovirus exposure and HLA in healthy donors. The PCR made use of 60 Vbeta and 13 Jbeta primers. Sequenced by immunoSEQ multiplex PCR; TCRdb stores in-frame clones only, minus some. The sample gives approximately 130,000 clones, 65% to 90% of which show up once; around 2.3% is in the top ten. In the case of this clone: Antigen specificity is unknown.

The donors comprised healthy bone marrow donors. Study findings and constraints: Later analysis identified a missense DCLRE1C variant that was linked to TCR beta V- and J-gene trimming. Analyses of presence and absence presupposed an approximately uniform sequencing depth across donors. Per a later analysis, about 17,000 TCR beta sequences showed association with HLA alleles at 0.05 false discovery rate.

Germline loops: CDR1 SEHNR, CDR2 FQNEAQ (reference sequence). Trimming cost V 4 bases and J 7 bases, with 13 bases left between them. The length of the CDR3 is 13 residues. Material for sequencing was PBMCs. This sequence originates from a middle-aged woman in good health and CMV-seronegative. This chain uses TRBV7-9 with TRBJ1-2; D gene ambiguous. CDR3 region: CASSSSGGSGYTF. The CDR3 region has the DNA TGTGCCAGCAGCTCCTCGGGAGGGAGTGGCTACACCTTC. The complete variable domain, with remaining parts taken from reference TRBV7-9 and TRBJ1-2, reads DTGVSQNPRHKITKRGQNVTFRCDPISEHNRLYWYRQTLGQGPEFLTYFQNEAQLEKSRLLSDRFSAERPKGSFSTLEIQRTEQGDSAMYLCASSSSGGSGYTFGSGTRLTVV.